The rows below give T cell receptor beta chains drawn from one sample of a study of control samples from healthy donors and cancer patients. The data were produced by immunoSEQ multiplex PCR, yet TCRdb's version contains in-frame clones alone and is incomplete. Altogether roughly 70,000 clones are present, over 75% being singletons, with the ten largest covering about 26%. Sample: blood. The receptor set was obtained from a man aged 45-65 years in good health. Each CDR3 is given with its conserved first and last residue. A D gene is named only where the DNA matches it firmly. Size tells how often a clone was seen (once, few, many) or the class of an expanded clone, and some rows leave it out.

size,J,V,D,CDR3,DNA
-,TRBJ2-5,TRBV15,TRBD2,CATSRDGGGDGFETQYF,TGTGCCACCAGCAGAGATGGCGGGGGGGACGGTTTTGAGACCCAGTACTTC
-,TRBJ1-5,TRBV18,-,CASSPGLTASNQPQHF,TGTGCCAGCTCACCAGGGCTGACAGCGAGCAATCAGCCCCAGCATTTT
-,TRBJ2-7,TRBV12-3/TRBV12-4,-,CASSITRFEQYF,TGTGCCAGCAGTATTACAAGATTCGAGCAGTACTTC
once,TRBJ2-1,TRBV7-2,TRBD2,CASSLFYRGLGSNNEQFF,TGTGCCAGCAGCTTATTTTATCGAGGACTAGGGTCTAACAATGAGCAGTTCTTC
-,TRBJ2-7,TRBV5-1,TRBD2,CASSPGGGDSYEQYF,TGCGCCAGCAGCCCTGGGGGGGGAGATTCCTACGAGCAGTACTTC
-,TRBJ1-4,TRBV28,-,CASNLVWGKTVF,TGTGCCAGCAATCTGGTTTGGGGAAAAACTGTTTTT
-,TRBJ2-5,TRBV5-4,TRBD2,CASSPRLAGDVETQYF,TGTGCCAGCAGCCCGCGACTAGCGGGGGATGTCGAGACCCAGTACTTC
-,TRBJ2-1,TRBV10-1,-,CASSEGTNTGGPFF,TGCGCCAGCAGTGAGGGTACTAACACTGGGGGGCCGTTCTTC
once,TRBJ1-2,TRBV19,-,CASTPTGYGYTF,TGTGCCAGTACCCCGACAGGTTATGGCTACACCTTC
few,TRBJ1-2,TRBV4-1,-,CASSQEAGLSAYGYTF,TGCGCCAGCAGCCAAGAGGCAGGGTTAAGTGCCTATGGCTACACCTTC
-,TRBJ2-1,TRBV10-3,TRBD2,CAIRQTSGNYNEQFF,TGTGCCATCAGGCAGACTAGCGGGAACTACAATGAGCAGTTCTTC
-,TRBJ2-7,TRBV9,TRBD1,CASSKWTGDYEQYF,TGTGCCAGCAGCAAGTGGACAGGGGACTACGAGCAGTACTTC
-,TRBJ1-1,TRBV5-1,TRBD1,CASSSTGEDAEAFF,TGCGCCAGCAGCTCCACAGGGGAGGACGCTGAAGCTTTCTTT
-,TRBJ2-2,TRBV10-3,-,CAIRDPLIAGTGELFF,TGTGCCATCAGGGATCCCCTGATTGCGGGCACCGGGGAGCTGTTTTTT
-,TRBJ2-2,TRBV5-8,-,CASSLVRSAGELFF,TGTGCCAGCAGCTTGGTCAGGTCGGCCGGGGAGCTGTTTTTT
-,TRBJ2-3,TRBV10-3,TRBD2,CAIKGAGGRDTQYF,TGTGCCATCAAGGGAGCGGGAGGAAGAGATACGCAGTATTTT
-,TRBJ2-7,TRBV5-1,-,CASSLVGYTYEQYF,TGCGCCAGCAGCCTAGTAGGGTATACCTACGAGCAGTACTTC
-,TRBJ1-1,TRBV6-2/TRBV6-3,-,CASSLIQGKILNTEAFF,TGTGCCAGCAGCCTAATACAGGGAAAAATCCTGAACACTGAAGCTTTCTTT
-,TRBJ2-5,TRBV5-1,TRBD1,CASSLGTGRAETQYF,TGCGCCAGCAGCTTGGGGACAGGTAGAGCGGAGACCCAGTACTTC
-,TRBJ1-6,TRBV28,-,CASIPTGRFYNSPLHF,TGTGCCAGCATCCCGACGGGGAGGTTCTATAATTCACCCCTCCACTTT
few,TRBJ2-1,TRBV6-2/TRBV6-3,-,CASSYPGPEQFF,TGTGCCAGCAGTTACCCGGGACCTGAGCAGTTCTTC
-,TRBJ1-2,TRBV5-6,-,CASSLGTNYGYTF,TGTGCCAGCAGCTTAGGAACCAACTATGGCTACACCTTC
-,TRBJ2-2,TRBV6-5,-,CASSVGGTGELFF,TGTGCCAGCAGCGTAGGGGGCACCGGGGAGCTGTTTTTT
-,TRBJ2-4,TRBV19,TRBD2,CASSIDREDIQYF,TGTGCCAGTAGCATAGACCGGGAGGACATTCAGTACTTC
-,TRBJ2-4,TRBV15,-,CATSREGGSDIQYF,TGTGCCACCAGCAGAGAGGGGGGTTCGGACATTCAGTACTTC
-,TRBJ2-5,TRBV9,TRBD2,CASSPRTSGGGQTQYF,TGTGCCAGCAGCCCTAGGACTAGCGGGGGGGGACAGACCCAGTACTTC
-,TRBJ1-1,TRBV6-5,-,CASSYGGVTEAFF,TGTGCCAGCAGTTACGGGGGGGTCACTGAAGCTTTCTTT
-,TRBJ2-5,TRBV7-2,TRBD2,CASSIRLAGGRETQYF,TGTGCCAGCAGCATCAGACTAGCGGGGGGGAGGGAGACCCAGTACTTC
-,TRBJ1-1,TRBV5-1,-,CASREARRPEAFF,TGCGCCAGCAGAGAAGCGAGAAGACCTGAAGCTTTCTTT
-,TRBJ1-2,TRBV5-5,TRBD1,CASSLTRQGNHGYTF,TGTGCCAGCAGCTTGACCCGACAGGGAAACCATGGCTACACCTTC
-,TRBJ1-5,TRBV29-1,TRBD1,CSVETGGGQPQHF,TGCAGCGTTGAGACAGGGGGTGGTCAGCCCCAGCATTTT
medium-sized,TRBJ2-7,TRBV11-3,-,CASSLEGAPASYEQYF,TGTGCCAGCAGCTTAGAAGGTGCACCAGCCTCCTACGAGCAGTACTTC
-,TRBJ2-2,TRBV4-2,TRBD1,CASSPTGETTGELFF,TGTGCCAGCAGCCCGACAGGGGAGACCACCGGGGAGCTGTTTTTT
-,TRBJ1-3,TRBV6-5,-,CASIATATGNTIYF,TGTGCCAGCATCGCGACAGCCACCGGAAACACCATATATTTT
-,TRBJ2-7,TRBV24-1,-,CATRTPGNTYEQYF,TGTGCCACCAGGACGCCCGGGAATACCTACGAGCAGTACTTC
-,TRBJ1-2,TRBV19,-,CASSIVNPTKPGRNYGYTF,TGTGCCAGTAGTATAGTTAACCCCACGAAACCGGGACGGAACTATGGCTACACCTTC
-,TRBJ2-3,TRBV11-2,-,CASSLARRSTDTQYF,TGTGCCAGCAGCTTAGCTAGGCGAAGCACAGATACGCAGTATTTT
-,TRBJ1-3,TRBV7-8,-,CASSSRTISGNTIYF,TGTGCCAGCAGCTCGCGGACGATCTCTGGAAACACCATATATTTT
-,TRBJ2-5,TRBV5-1,-,CASSFGTQETQYF,TGCGCCAGCAGCTTCGGGACTCAAGAGACCCAGTACTTC
-,TRBJ1-5,TRBV28,TRBD1,CASRHEGQGSGQPQHF,TGTGCCAGCAGACACGAGGGACAGGGTTCAGGTCAGCCCCAGCATTTT
-,TRBJ2-1,TRBV7-6,TRBD1,CASSFEGQGWSNEQFF,TGTGCCAGCAGCTTTGAGGGACAGGGATGGTCCAATGAGCAGTTCTTC
-,TRBJ2-1,TRBV2,TRBD2,CASSGGTSGFYEQFF,TGTGCCAGCAGTGGAGGGACTAGCGGGTTCTATGAGCAGTTCTTC
-,TRBJ1-5,TRBV6-5,TRBD1,CAVEGQGYQPQHF,TGTGCCGTAGAAGGACAGGGATATCAGCCCCAGCATTTT
few,TRBJ2-3,TRBV15,-,CATSRQTGSTDTQYF,TGTGCCACCAGCAGGCAGACAGGTAGCACAGATACGCAGTATTTT
-,TRBJ2-5,TRBV20-1,-,CSANAGETQYF,TGCAGTGCTAACGCGGGAGAGACCCAGTACTTC
once,TRBJ1-3,TRBV9,-,CASSVGMNSGNTIYF,TGTGCCAGCAGCGTAGGGATGAACTCTGGAAACACCATATATTTT
-,TRBJ2-3,TRBV6-1,-,CASSDGRGDTQYF,TGTGCCAGCAGTGATGGGCGGGGAGATACGCAGTATTTT
-,TRBJ1-3,TRBV15,-,CATSRGLGAGNTIYF,TGTGCCACCAGCAGAGGACTTGGCGCTGGAAACACCATATATTTT
once,TRBJ2-7,TRBV7-2,-,CASSLVAGTYEQYF,TGTGCCAGCAGCTTAGTTGCAGGTACCTACGAGCAGTACTTC
-,TRBJ2-2,TRBV4-2,-,CASSPRSGGNGELFF,TGTGCCAGCAGCCCCCGGTCGGGCGGGAACGGGGAGCTGTTTTTT
-,TRBJ2-1,TRBV7-3,-,CASSLIPAGAKTNEQFF,TGTGCCAGCAGCTTAATTCCGGCGGGGGCAAAAACGAATGAGCAGTTCTTC
once,TRBJ2-5,TRBV27,TRBD1,CASSLMTGVETQYF,TGTGCCAGCAGTTTAATGACAGGGGTAGAGACCCAGTACTTC
-,TRBJ1-1,TRBV27,-,CASSNRGGRTEAFF,TGTGCCAGCAGTAATAGGGGAGGACGGACTGAAGCTTTCTTT
-,TRBJ1-1,TRBV11-1,-,CASSSSGAIAEAFF,TGTGCCAGCAGCTCGTCAGGAGCTATCGCTGAAGCTTTCTTT
-,TRBJ2-3,TRBV7-7,-,CASSAGGWDTQYF,TGTGCTAGCAGCGCAGGGGGGTGGGATACGCAGTATTTT
-,TRBJ2-2,TRBV11-2,TRBD2,CASNEGLAGGYNTGELFF,TGTGCCAGCAACGAGGGACTAGCGGGGGGTTACAACACCGGGGAGCTGTTTTTT
-,TRBJ2-7,TRBV24-1,-,CATSDPKQATYEQYF,TGTGCCACCAGTGACCCAAAACAAGCAACCTACGAGCAGTACTTC